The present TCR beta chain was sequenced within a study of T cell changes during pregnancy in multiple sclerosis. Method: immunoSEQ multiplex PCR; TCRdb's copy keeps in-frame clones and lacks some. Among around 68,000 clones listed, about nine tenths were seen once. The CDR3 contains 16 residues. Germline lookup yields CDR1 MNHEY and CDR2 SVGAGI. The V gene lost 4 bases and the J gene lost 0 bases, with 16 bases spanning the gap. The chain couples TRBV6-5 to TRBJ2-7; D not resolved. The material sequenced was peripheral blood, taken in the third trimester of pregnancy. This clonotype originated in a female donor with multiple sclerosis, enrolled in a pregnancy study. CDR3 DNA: TGTGCCAGCAGTTCTAGACTCAAAACAAGCTCCTACGAGCAGTACTTC. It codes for CASSSRLKTSSYEQYF.